Shown below are 9 T cell receptor beta chains from a single sample sequenced in a study of T cells after yellow fever vaccination. MiXCR, run by TCRdb on the 5' RACE reads, gives a single entry per CDR3 protein. The table lists 300,000 to 450,000 distinct CDR3 sequences, 7% to 10% of them singletons, with under 20% in the top ten. The sample here was PBMCs, taken around 45 days after the first yellow fever vaccination. The receptors shown here come from a man between 18 and 35 years old who received the YFV17D yellow fever vaccine.

This clonotype showed up many times. The chain combines TRBV10-3 with TRBJ2-1; 7 nucleotides line up with TRBD1. After removal of 6 bases from V and 6 bases from J, the junction contained 11 bases not matched to a gene. This CDR3 region has 15 residues. Per germline, CDR1 ENHRY and CDR2 SYGVKD. This chain's CDR3 is CAIRKTGTELNEQFF. The CDR3 region has the DNA TGTGCCATCAGGAAGACCGGGACAGAGCTCAATGAGCAGTTCTTC.

This clonotype was seen at least ten times. The rearrangement uses TRBV11-2 and TRBJ2-1; D uncertain. Germline V CDR1 and CDR2: SGHAT, FQNNGV. The V and J ends lost 1 base and 10 bases respectively, with 8 bases between them. CDR3 size: 12 residues. The DNA for the CDR3 is TGTGCCAGCAGCTTAGGGGTAGAGGAGCAGTTCTTC. Its translation: CASSLGVEEQFF.

V gene TRBV5-5 combines with J gene TRBJ2-1, with D uncertain. V gave up 4 bases and J gave up 5 bases, with 7 bases separating them. The CDR3 runs 12 residues. The germline V gene has CDR1 SGHKS and CDR2 YYEKEE (reference sequence). CDR3 amino acids: CASSGLNNEQFF. CDR3 coding DNA: TGTGCCAGCAGCGGCTTGAACAATGAGCAGTTCTTC.

This chain links TRBV4-3 with TRBJ1-2, with 9 nucleotides matching TRBD1. The CDR3 extends over 12 amino acids. CDR1 LGHNA and CDR2 YSLEER come from the germline V gene. The ends lost 11 bases at V and 4 bases at J; junction bases unmatched: 5. The CDR3 sequence: CARRTGVYGYTF. For the CDR3, the DNA is TGCGCCCGAAGGACAGGGGTCTATGGCTACACCTTC.

This clonotype was found a few times. The chain is built from TRBV6-5 and TRBJ1-2, with a tentative D call TRBD1 (5 bases). The germline V gene encodes CDR1 MNHEY and CDR2 SVGAGI. This CDR3 contains 15 residues. Between the trimmed V and J ends, which lost 2 bases and 0 bases, there was a span of 10 bases. CDR3 DNA: TGTGCCAGCAGTTACCGCAGGGTTGCTAACTATGGCTACACCTTC. Translation gives CASSYRRVANYGYTF.

The chain has TRBV2 and TRBJ2-7, with D hard to call. This CDR3 has 12 residues. Germline V CDR1 and CDR2: SNHLY, FYNNEI. V lost 3 bases to trimming and J lost 6 bases, with 9 bases between them. Written as DNA, the CDR3 is TGTGCCAGCAGTGATCCATACGCCGAGCAGTACTTC. Protein sequence: CASSDPYAEQYF.

In this sample, this clonotype turned up a few times. V and J are TRBV20-1 and TRBJ2-3; D is unclear. CDR1 DFQATT and CDR2 SNEGSKA come from the germline V gene (reference sequence). Trimming took 4 bases from V and 2 from J, leaving 16 bases between them. This CDR3 region has 15 residues. DNA for the CDR3: TGCAGTGCTACACCCCGACTTTCCCCCACAGATACGCAGTATTTT. It yields the protein CSATPRLSPTDTQYF.

CDR3 residues: CASSASGGGTDTQYF. In nucleotides, the CDR3 is TGTGCCAGCAGCGCCTCTGGCGGGGGTACAGATACGCAGTATTTT. The genes are TRBV7-3 and TRBJ2-3, with 7 positions matching TRBD2. CDR3 size: 15 residues. Germline trimming cut 5 bases from V and 3 bases from J; bases unmatched to any gene: 8. Germline CDR1 is SGHTA and CDR2 is FQGTGA.

The chain uses TRBV7-9 and TRBJ2-2, with D perhaps being TRBD1 or TRBD2 (5 bases each). In germline, CDR1 is SEHNR, CDR2 FQNEAQ (reference sequence). V lost 2 bases and J 0 bases, leaving 10 bases between the germline ends. CDR3 size: 16 residues. CDR3 in amino acids: CASSLKGTANTGELFF. In nucleotides, the CDR3 is TGTGCCAGCAGCTTAAAAGGGACGGCGAACACCGGGGAGCTGTTTTTT.